This T cell receptor beta chain was sequenced during a study of CD8 T cells in ankylosing spondylitis. Study-wide results and caveats: Previously reported in reactive arthritis synovial fluid and blood were some of the motif variants.

As regards this clonotype: Its antigen is unidentified.

The CDR3 totals 11 residues. Germline V gene sequence: CDR1 SNHLY, CDR2 FYNNEI. V lost 4 bases and J lost 10, with 8 bases in between. TCRdb re-derived calls from the 5' RACE reads in MiXCR, one entry per CDR3 protein. This sample carries some 140,000 distinct CDR3 sequences, 7% to 9% of them seen once, and the ten largest clones take 7.3%. Material for sequencing was synovial fluid, either unsorted or a sorted T cell fraction (not recorded which). The TCR comes from a male donor with ankylosing spondylitis. The chain couples TRBV2 to TRBJ2-1; D is perhaps TRBD1 or TRBD2 (5 bases each). The CDR3, as DNA: TGTGCCAGCAGTGGGGGGACCGAGCAGTTCTTC. This codes for CASSGGTEQFF.